This T cell receptor (beta chain) was recovered during a study of Ad26.COV2.S vaccination and SARS-CoV-2 variants. Overall study context: Ad26.COV2.S given intramuscularly, once or twice 56 days apart.

TCRdb keeps only in-frame clones here, not all; method: immunoSEQ multiplex PCR. The sample consists of hundreds of thousands of clones, roughly 90% of them appearing once. Trimming took off 1 base at V and 0 bases at J, with 12 bases between the two ends. From germline, CDR1 is LGHNA and CDR2 YSLEER. CDR3 size: 17 residues. With respect to this clone: Antigen specificity is unknown.

Treatment given: over 15 received Ad26.COV2.S at low or high dose, single or two shots; roughly five received placebo; per-sample allocation not given. Day 63 after the first injection of vaccine or placebo was the sampling time. An adult of 18-55 years in Boston served as donor. Findings and caveats of the study: Reported findings describe substantial breadth in spike-specific CD8+ and CD4+ T cell responses following vaccination. Breadth measured for non-spike TCRs was similar across vaccine and placebo recipients.

The input for sequencing was peripheral blood, taken in a trial of Ad26.COV2.S vaccine versus placebo. The source is a person between 18 and 59 years old who received the Ad26.COV2.S COVID-19 vaccine or a placebo. The V gene is TRBV4-3, the J gene TRBJ2-2; no firm D call. In DNA form, the CDR3 reads TGCGCCAGCAGCCAAGGGTTACAGTTCGCGAACACCGGGGAGCTGTTTTTT. Protein: CASSQGLQFANTGELFF.